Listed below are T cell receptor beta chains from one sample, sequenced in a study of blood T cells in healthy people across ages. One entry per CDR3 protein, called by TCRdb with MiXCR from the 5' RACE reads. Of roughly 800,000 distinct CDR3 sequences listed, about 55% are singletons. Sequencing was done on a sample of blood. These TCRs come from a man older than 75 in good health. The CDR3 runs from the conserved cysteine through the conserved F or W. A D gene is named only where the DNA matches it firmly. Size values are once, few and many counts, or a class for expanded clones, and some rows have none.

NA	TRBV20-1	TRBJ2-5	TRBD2	TGCAGTGCTAGTTCCACTAGCGGACACCCCCAAGAGACCCAGTACTTC	CSASSTSGHPQETQYF
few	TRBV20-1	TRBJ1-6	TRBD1	TGCAGTGCTAGAGATCCTGGACAGGGGACTAATTCACCCCTCCACTTT	CSARDPGQGTNSPLHF
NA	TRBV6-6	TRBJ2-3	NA	TGTGCCAGCAGTTACGGCCCGAACACAGATACGCAGTATTTT	CASSYGPNTDTQYF
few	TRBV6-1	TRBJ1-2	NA	TGTGCCAGCTCTTACCGGGCAGCAAGTACCTATGGCTACACCTTC	CASSYRAASTYGYTF
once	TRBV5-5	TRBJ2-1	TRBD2	TGTGCCAGCAGCTTGGGGGGGCCGGGACTAGCGGCCACCGGGGGATACAATGAGCAGTTCTTC	CASSLGGPGLAATGGYNEQFF
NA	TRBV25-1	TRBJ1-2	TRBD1	TGTGCCAGCAGTGGCCGGGACAGACCCTATGGCTACACCTTC	CASSGRDRPYGYTF
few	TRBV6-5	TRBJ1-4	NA	TGTGCCAGCTCACCCTCGAGGGAAAAACTGTTTTTT	CASSPSREKLFF
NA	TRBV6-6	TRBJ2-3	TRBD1	TGTGCCAGCAGGGATGGGACAGGGGGATGGCACAGGTACGCGTATTTT	CASRDGTGGWHRYAYF
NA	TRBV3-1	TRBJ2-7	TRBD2	TGTGCCAGCAGCCAAGTATGGGGACTAGCGGGAGAATACGAGCAGTACTTC	CASSQVWGLAGEYEQYF
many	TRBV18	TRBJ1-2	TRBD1	TGTGCCAGCTCCCCCAAGACAGGGGGCGATGGCTACACCTTC	CASSPKTGGDGYTF
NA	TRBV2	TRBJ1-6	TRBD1	TGTGCCAGCAGCGGACAGGGAAGTAATTCACCCCTCCACTTT	CASSGQGSNSPLHF
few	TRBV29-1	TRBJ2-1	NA	TGCAGCGTTGATCCCGGGGGGCGTTATGAGCAGTTCTTC	CSVDPGGRYEQFF
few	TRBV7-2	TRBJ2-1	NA	TGTGCCAGCAGCCAGCGGCCCGGGAATGAGCAGTTCTTC	CASSQRPGNEQFF
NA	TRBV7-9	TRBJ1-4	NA	TGTGCCAGCAGCTTCGGACGGATAGCAACTAATGAAAAACTGTTTTTT	CASSFGRIATNEKLFF
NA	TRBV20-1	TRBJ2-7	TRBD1	TGCAGTGCTAGAGCAGACAGGGTGTCCCACGAGCAGTACTTC	CSARADRVSHEQYF
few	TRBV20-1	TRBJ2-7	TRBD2	TGCAGTGCTAGCCTCAGGACTAGCGGGAGGCACCCCCCTTGGGAGCAGTACTTC	CSASLRTSGRHPPWEQYF
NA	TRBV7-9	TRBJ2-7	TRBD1	TGTGCCAGCGGGACAGGGACTACCTACGAGCAGTACTTC	CASGTGTTYEQYF
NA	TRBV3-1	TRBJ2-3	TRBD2	TGTGCCAGCAGTCCCAGGACTAGCGGCCGATACGCGTATTTT	CASSPRTSGRYAYF
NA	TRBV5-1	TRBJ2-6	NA	TGCGCCAGCAGCTTGGGTGAGTCTGGGGCCAACGTCCTGACTTTC	CASSLGESGANVLTF
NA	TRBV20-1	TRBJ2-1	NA	TGCAGTGCTAGATTAAGCCAGCGGAGCAACAATGAGCAGTTCTTC	CSARLSQRSNNEQFF
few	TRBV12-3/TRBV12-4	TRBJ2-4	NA	TGTGCCAGCAGTCTCTTGACTCACAAAAACATTCAGTACTTC	CASSLLTHKNIQYF
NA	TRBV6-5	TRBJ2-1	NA	TGTGCCAGCAGTCCGCGGGGTCCTTACAATGAGCAGTTCTTC	CASSPRGPYNEQFF
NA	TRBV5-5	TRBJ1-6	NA	TGTGCCAGCAGCTTGGAGGGGCAGAGGTATAATTCACCCCTCCACTTT	CASSLEGQRYNSPLHF